One and the same sample provided the 19 T cell receptor beta chains below, sequenced in a study of blood T cell repertoires in COVID-19 (dated by TCRdb to the early 2020s). Library construction relied on the immunoSEQ multiplex PCR assay. The source is immuneACCESS, and TCRdb retained only in-frame sequences with V and J called. Part of the clones is not carried over; for the studies checked, unresolved V genes explain less than half of this, and the remainder is unexplained. A total of approximately 210,000 clones appear in this sample, roughly four fifths of them only once. The ten top clones hold approximately 15% of the sample. Sequenced: PBMCs or T cells enriched from blood (not recorded which). The receptors originated from a middle-aged man who had recovered from COVID-19.

This chain links TRBV2 with TRBJ1-5, with a weak D call TRBD1 (5 bases). V lost 6 bases, J lost 4 bases, and 16 bases lay in between. Germline values: CDR1 SNHLY, CDR2 FYNNEI. The CDR3 consists of 15 residues. The DNA for the CDR3 is TGTGCCAGCAGCGCTAGAGACAGCCAAAATCAGCCCCAGCATTTT. It specifies CASSARDSQNQPQHF.

This chain uses TRBV7-9 with TRBJ2-3; weak D call: TRBD1 (5 bases). The CDR3 runs to 16 residues. The ends were cut back, 5 bases at V and 4 bases at J, with 19 bases in the middle. Germline V gene data show CDR1 as SEHNR and CDR2 as FQNEAQ (reference sequence). The CDR3 reads CASSPVVGVVSDTQYF. The CDR3 region has the DNA TGTGCCAGCAGCCCCGTGGTAGGGGTGGTATCAGATACGCAGTATTTT.

This sequence joins TRBV2 and TRBJ1-1; the D is unclear. Trimming took 5 bases from V and 1 from J, leaving 8 bases between them. Germline values: CDR1 SNHLY, CDR2 FYNNEI. CDR3 size: 13 residues. The CDR3 sequence: CASSLAPNTEAFF. CDR3 in DNA: TGTGCCAGCAGTCTGGCCCCGAACACTGAAGCTTTCTTT. The full variable domain, in which reference TRBV2 and TRBJ1-1 provide the parts outside the CDR3, is EPEVTQTPSHQVTQMGQEVILRCVPISNHLYFYWYRQILGQKVEFLVSFYNNEISEKSEIFDDQFSVERPDGSNFTLKIRSTKLEDSAMYFCASSLAPNTEAFFGQGTRLTVV.

The rearrangement joins TRBV7-9 to TRBJ1-6; D may be TRBD1 (5 bases). Germline V gene data show CDR1 as SEHNR and CDR2 as FQNEAQ (reference sequence). Between the trimmed V and J ends, which lost 4 bases and 9 bases, there was a span of 13 bases. The CDR3 runs to 14 residues. This CDR3 reads CASSSGRGGSPLHF. Here the CDR3 DNA reads TGTGCCAGCAGCTCCGGGAGGGGAGGTTCACCCCTCCACTTT.

The chain uses TRBV10-1 and TRBJ2-3; 7 positions agree with TRBD1. With 3 bases clipped from V and 1 base from J, the junction kept 1 base outside the gene matches. CDR3 size: 14 residues. The germline CDR1 and CDR2 sequences are WNHNN and SYGVQD (reference sequence). The CDR3 spells CASSDDRGTDTQYF. The CDR3 DNA reads as TGCGCCAGCAGTGATGACAGGGGCACAGATACGCAGTATTTT.

This clone occurred once. This chain connects TRBV3-1 (or the pseudogene TRBV3-2) to TRBJ2-5; TRBD1 matches 7 bases. This CDR3 is 14 amino acids long. The V gene end was trimmed by 5 bases and the J gene end by 5 bases; junction bases not matched to a gene: 8. Germline CDR1 reads LGHDT; CDR2 reads YNNKEL (reference sequence). The CDR3, as DNA: TGTGCCAGCAGCACGTCTGACAGGGTTGAGACCCAGTACTTC. This gives the protein CASSTSDRVETQYF.

This clone was seen once. This chain joins TRBV19 and TRBJ1-1; D is uncertain. Trimming cost V 3 bases and J 0 bases, with 8 bases left between them. The V gene's germline CDR1 is LNHDA and CDR2 SQIVND (reference sequence). This CDR3 is built from 14 residues. The CDR3 nucleotides read TGTGCCAGTAGTATGAGGCGAATGAACACTGAAGCTTTCTTT. Amino acid sequence: CASSMRRMNTEAFF.

The J gene is TRBJ1-2, the V gene TRBV12-3 or TRBV12-4, with D possibly being TRBD1 (5 bases). V lost 3 bases and J lost 6, with 11 bases in between. The length of the CDR3 is 13 residues. The CDR3 reads CASSLGGADGYTF. The CDR3 DNA reads TGTGCCAGCAGTTTGGGAGGGGCCGATGGCTACACCTTC.

The count of this clone is one. The rearrangement links TRBV9 to TRBJ1-2, with TRBD1 matching 10 bases. The CDR3 covers 16 residues. After removal of 4 bases from V and 0 bases from J, the junction contained 6 bases not matched to a gene. Germline CDR1 and CDR2: SGDLS and YYNGEE. DNA for the CDR3: TGTGCCAGCAGCCTGACAGGGGGCCTCACTAACTATGGCTACACCTTC. Protein: CASSLTGGLTNYGYTF.

This rearrangement joins TRBV30 to TRBJ1-1; D not certain. The length of the CDR3 is 11 residues. The germline gives CDR1 GTSNPN, CDR2 SVGIG (reference sequence). V lost 4 bases, J lost 9 bases, and 12 bases lay in between. The CDR3 loop is CAWTRGGQAFF. The CDR3 region has the DNA TGTGCCTGGACGCGAGGCGGGCAAGCTTTCTTT.

This clone was counted ten times or more. The rearrangement joins TRBV6-5 to TRBJ1-4; the D gene is possibly TRBD1 (5 bases). This CDR3 contains 13 residues. The V end lost 0 bases, the J end lost 10 bases, and 9 bases lay between the germline ends. Per the germline V gene, CDR1 is MNHEY and CDR2 is SVGAGI. The CDR3, as DNA: TGTGCCAGCAGTTACTCGACGGGGGGAAAACTGTTTTTT. Translated, it gives CASSYSTGGKLFF.

This chain links TRBV28 with TRBJ1-2; no clear D gene. Germline lookup yields CDR1 MDHEN and CDR2 SYDVKM. The CDR3 is 15 residues long. Trimming took 5 bases from V and 8 from J, leaving 21 bases between them. DNA of the CDR3: TGTGCCAGCAGTCCTCCGGACCGTTTCACGGGAGGCTACACCTTC. This codes for CASSPPDRFTGGYTF.

This chain connects TRBV5-1 to TRBJ2-2, with D perhaps matching TRBD2 (6 bases). The CDR3 length is 14 residues. V lost 7 bases and J lost 4, with 14 bases in between. From germline, CDR1 is SGHRS and CDR2 YFSETQ. For the CDR3, the DNA is TGCGCCAGCGATAGGGGACTTTCCACCGGGGAGCTGTTTTTT. It is translated as CASDRGLSTGELFF.

The CDR3 spells CASSLDRSGEQYF. In DNA form, the CDR3 reads TGTGCCAGCAGCTTAGATAGGAGCGGGGAGCAGTACTTC. The chain uses TRBV11-2 and TRBJ2-7; the D gene is possibly TRBD2 (6 bases). The CDR3 spans 13 residues. V dropped 0 bases and J dropped 7 bases, with 10 bases sitting between them. CDR1 and CDR2 from the germline V gene are SGHAT and FQNNGV.

The chain combines TRBV14 with TRBJ2-1; 12 bases agree with TRBD2. The CDR3 contains 16 residues. The germline gives CDR1 SGHDN, CDR2 FVKESK. The junction had 8 bases not matched to a gene; V was cut back by 4 bases and J by 7 bases. CDR3 sequence reads: CASSPGGTSGGNEQFF. The CDR3 DNA is TGTGCCAGCAGCCCGGGCGGAACTAGCGGGGGGAATGAGCAGTTCTTC.

The gene calls are TRBV28 and TRBJ1-2, with 7 bases that match TRBD1. The CDR3 loop spans 14 amino acids. Germline trimming cut 2 bases from V and 4 bases from J; bases unmatched to any gene: 4. Germline V gene lookup returns CDR1 MDHEN and CDR2 SYDVKM. Written as DNA, the CDR3 is TGTGCCAGCAGTTTAAATCAGGGGGGCTATGGCTACACCTTC. Its protein is CASSLNQGGYGYTF.

The chain uses TRBV15 and TRBJ1-6, with D maybe TRBD1 (5 bases). Looked up from germline, CDR1 is LNHNV and CDR2 is YYDKDF (reference sequence). The CDR3 length is 16 residues. Trimming took off 1 base at V and 6 bases at J, with 13 bases between the two ends. In DNA, the CDR3 is TGTGCCACCAGCAGAGGCAAAATGGGACTTAATTCACCCCTCCACTTT. It translates to CATSRGKMGLNSPLHF.

The chain employs TRBV9 and TRBJ2-1, with a tentative D call TRBD1 (5 bases). Trimming removed 4 bases at V and 2 bases at J, with 7 bases between. The CDR3 length is 13 residues. Per the germline V gene, CDR1 is SGDLS and CDR2 is YYNGEE. For the CDR3, the DNA is TGTGCCAGCAGCTCAGGGACCTACAATGAGCAGTTCTTC. This gives the protein CASSSGTYNEQFF. Full variable domain (missing parts from reference TRBV9 and TRBJ2-1): DSGVTQTPKHLITATGQRVTLRCSPRSGDLSVYWYQQSLDQGLQFLIQYYNGEERAKGNILERFSAQQFPDLHSELNLSSLELGDSALYFCASSSGTYNEQFFGPGTRLTVL.

V usage is TRBV18 and J usage is TRBJ1-4, with unresolved D. The V and J ends lost 1 base and 8 bases respectively, with 8 bases between them. Germline V lookup: CDR1 KGHSH, CDR2 LQKENI. CDR3 length equals 13 residues. The CDR3 DNA reads TGTGCCAGCTCACCACAAGGCGGCGAAAAACTGTTTTTT. Protein sequence: CASSPQGGEKLFF.